What follows are 16 T cell receptor beta chains derived from one specimen sequenced in a study of OX40 agonist ivuxolimab in advanced cancers. The table came from immunoSEQ multiplex PCR; TCRdb's copy has only in-frame clones and leaves some out. The sample includes about 72,000 clones, about 90% of them seen just once. The sequencing here drew on CD4+ or CD8+ T cells sorted from blood, taken in a trial of the OX40 agonist ivuxolimab. All receptors come from an adult with an advanced solid tumor such as melanoma, head and neck, liver or kidney cancer.

The chain links TRBV5-1 to TRBJ2-7; 10 bases map to TRBD2. Germline-derived CDR1 and CDR2 are SGHRS and YFSETQ. This CDR3 contains 15 residues. V lost 0 bases, J lost 4 bases, and 4 bases stayed unmatched. The CDR3 DNA is TGCGCCAGCAGCTTGGGCCTAGCGGGGGCGTACGAGCAGTACTTC. Its protein is CASSLGLAGAYEQYF. The variable domain in full, completed from reference TRBV5-1 and TRBJ2-7, reads KAGVTQTPRYLIKTRGQQVTLSCSPISGHRSVSWYQQTPGQGLQFLFEYFSETQRNKGNFPGRFSGRQFSNSRSEMNVSTLELGDSALYLCASSLGLAGAYEQYFGPGTRLTVT.

This clone was recorded only once. V gene TRBV18 combines with J gene TRBJ1-3, with D uncertain. CDR1 and CDR2 (germline): KGHSH, LQKENI. The V and J ends lost 4 bases and 2 bases respectively, with 18 bases between them. The CDR3 is made up of 17 amino acids. The CDR3 protein is CASSLGQRTPPGNTIYF. In nucleotides, the CDR3 is TGTGCCAGCTCACTAGGGCAAAGGACCCCGCCTGGAAACACCATATATTTT.

The V gene is TRBV28, the J gene TRBJ2-7, with D tentatively TRBD1 (5 bases). The ends were cut back, 5 bases at V and 6 bases at J, with 23 bases in the middle. CDR3 length: 16 amino acids. Germline V lookup: CDR1 MDHEN, CDR2 SYDVKM. The CDR3 here is CASSAWTPDRYSEQYF. The CDR3 region has the DNA TGTGCCAGCAGTGCCTGGACCCCCGACAGATACTCCGAGCAGTACTTC.

The chain employs TRBV7-9 and TRBJ2-1, with unresolved D. CDR1 and CDR2 (germline): SEHNR, FQNEAQ (reference sequence). This CDR3 contains 15 residues. V dropped 5 bases and J dropped 0 bases, with 11 bases sitting between them. The CDR3 region has the DNA TGTGCCAGCAGCGCCCTAGGAAGCTCCTACAATGAGCAGTTCTTC. Its protein is CASSALGSSYNEQFF.

The rearrangement uses TRBV5-1 and TRBJ2-7, with D uncertain. Looked up from germline, CDR1 is SGHRS and CDR2 is YFSETQ. This CDR3 spans 14 amino acids. Trimming took off 4 bases at V and 2 bases at J, with 13 bases between the two ends. The chain's CDR3 is CASSLIDTTYEQYF. The CDR3 DNA sequence: TGCGCCAGCAGCCTGATCGACACAACCTACGAGCAGTACTTC.

This chain joins TRBV11-2 and TRBJ2-3, with TRBD1 matching over 9 bases. Germline trimming cut 5 bases from V and 13 bases from J; bases unmatched to any gene: 10. This CDR3 has 13 amino acids. Germline V gene data show CDR1 as SGHAT and CDR2 as FQNNGV. This CDR3 is CASSLTSGTGKYF. CDR3 bases: TGTGCCAGCAGCCTGACCTCCGGGACAGGGAAGTATTTT. The full variable domain, rest sourced from reference TRBV11-2 and TRBJ2-3, is EAGVAQSPRYKIIEKRQSVAFWCNPISGHATLYWYQQILGQGPKLLIQFQNNGVVDDSQLPKDRFSAERLKGVDSTLKIQPAKLEDSAVYLCASSLTSGTGKYFGPGTRLTVL.

This chain joins TRBV6-1 and TRBJ1-5; unclear D gene. The CDR3 has 13 amino acids. V was pared by 8 bases and J by 3 bases, with 11 bases between. Germline lookup yields CDR1 MNHNS and CDR2 SASEGT. CDR3 amino acids: CASRQVNNQPQHF. The CDR3 nucleotides read TGTGCCAGCCGTCAGGTAAACAATCAGCCCCAGCATTTT.

The chain joins TRBV18 to TRBJ2-2; no clear D. The CDR3 length is 13 residues. V was trimmed by 5 bases and J by 3 bases, leaving 7 bases between them. Germline V gene data show CDR1 as KGHSH and CDR2 as LQKENI. This chain's CDR3 is CASSTSYTGELFF. The DNA for the CDR3 is TGTGCCAGCTCAACATCCTACACCGGGGAGCTGTTTTTT.

In its sample, this clone was seen a few times. The V call is TRBV5-1, the J call TRBJ1-5; no clear D gene. Trimming cost V 1 base and J 5 bases, with 10 bases left between them. The CDR3 is 14 amino acids. Germline CDR1 reads SGHRS; CDR2 reads YFSETQ. CDR3 in DNA: TGCGCCAGCAGCTTGCAAGGATTTGATCAGCCCCAGCATTTT. It translates to CASSLQGFDQPQHF.

V is TRBV28 and J is TRBJ1-5; the match to TRBD1 covers 10 bases. This CDR3 region has 16 residues. Germline trimming cut 4 bases from V and 1 base from J; bases unmatched to any gene: 4. Germline values: CDR1 MDHEN, CDR2 SYDVKM. DNA for the CDR3: TGTGCCAGCAGTTCCAGGACAGGGGGGAGCAATCAGCCCCAGCATTTT. It encodes CASSSRTGGSNQPQHF.

The chain combines TRBV7-2 with TRBJ1-6; D is undetermined. Trimming took 3 bases from V and 0 from J, leaving 12 bases between them. The CDR3 sequence is 17 residues long. The germline V gene has CDR1 SGHTA and CDR2 FQGNSA. The CDR3 region has the DNA TGTGCCAGCAGCTTGTCGGTGGGAAGCTCCTATAATTCACCCCTCCACTTT. Translation: CASSLSVGSSYNSPLHF.

This chain uses TRBV19 with TRBJ1-5; D perhaps matches TRBD1 (6 bases). The CDR3 length is 14 residues. The V end was cut by 5 bases, the J end by 3 bases, with 11 bases between. Germline lookup yields CDR1 LNHDA and CDR2 SQIVND (reference sequence). CDR3 DNA: TGTGCCAGTAGTCTGAGACAGGACAATCAGCCCCAGCATTTT. Amino acid sequence: CASSLRQDNQPQHF.

The chain couples TRBV5-1 to TRBJ2-3; 11 nucleotides agree with TRBD2. Germline CDR1 reads SGHRS; CDR2 reads YFSETQ. The CDR3 runs 15 residues. V was pared by 2 bases and J by 11 bases, with 10 bases of the junction left unmatched. CDR3 coding DNA: TGCGCCAGCAGCTTTCAACTAGCGGGGGCTTGGGGGCAGTATTTT. The encoded protein is CASSFQLAGAWGQYF.

This chain connects TRBV5-4 to TRBJ2-5; no reliable D call. The end of the DNA is better explained by TRBJ2-7, so the J call may be wrong. The germline CDR1 and CDR2 sequences are SGHNT and YYREEE (reference sequence). The CDR3 totals 14 residues. The CDR3 bases are TGTGCCAGCAACACCGAGTGGGGAACCCACGAGCAGTACTTC. Its protein is CASNTEWGTHEQYF.

The rearrangement links TRBV28 to TRBJ1-2; 7 bases agree with TRBD1. After removal of 4 bases from V and 2 bases from J, the junction contained 10 bases not matched to a gene. This CDR3 has 16 amino acids. Germline loops: CDR1 MDHEN, CDR2 SYDVKM. CDR3 DNA: TGTGCCAGCAGTTCCGCCCTGGACAGGCAGAACTATGGCTACACCTTC. Protein sequence: CASSSALDRQNYGYTF.

The rearrangement uses TRBV30 and TRBJ2-5; TRBD2 is a possible D gene (5 bases). The germline V gene encodes CDR1 GTSNPN and CDR2 SVGIG (reference sequence). There are 15 residues in the CDR3. Trimming cost V 2 bases and J 2 bases, with 15 bases left between them. The CDR3 loop reads CAWSNGATGQETQYF. DNA for the CDR3: TGTGCCTGGAGTAACGGAGCGACGGGGCAAGAGACCCAGTACTTC. The full variable domain, in which reference TRBV30 and TRBJ2-5 provide the parts outside the CDR3, is SQTIHQWPATLVQPVGSPLSLECTVEGTSNPNLYWYRQAAGRGLQLLFYSVGIGQISSEVPQNLSASRPQDRQFILSSKKLLLSDSGFYLCAWSNGATGQETQYFGPGTRLLVL.